The 4 T cell receptor beta chains listed next were all sequenced from one sample in a study of cytomegalovirus exposure and HLA in healthy donors. The PCR used 60 Vbeta and 13 Jbeta primers. Libraries were prepared by immunoSEQ multiplex PCR; TCRdb keeps only in-frame clonotypes and omits some of them. The sample holds 190,000 or so clones, about 85% seen once. Sequenced input: PBMCs. The source is a male donor in good health and CMV-seropositive.

CDR3 sequence reads: CATSTVQGSGEQYF. In DNA, the CDR3 is TGTGCCACCAGCACCGTCCAGGGGTCTGGGGAGCAGTACTTC. The chain is built from TRBV15 and TRBJ2-7; possibly TRBD1 for D (6 bases). Germline V gene sequence: CDR1 LNHNV, CDR2 YYDKDF (reference sequence). V was clipped by 4 bases and J by 7 bases, with 17 bases between them. This CDR3 spans 14 amino acids.

This chain uses TRBV28 with TRBJ1-1; TRBD1 might be the D (5 bases). The CDR3 length is 13 residues. The germline CDR1 and CDR2 sequences are MDHEN and SYDVKM. The ends were cut back, 3 bases at V and 10 bases at J, with 15 bases in the middle. The CDR3 is CASSLLGQLGAFF. The DNA for the CDR3 is TGTGCCAGCAGTTTGTTAGGACAACTGGGAGCTTTCTTT.

J is TRBJ2-7 and V is TRBV5-4; TRBD1 matches 12 bases. The CDR3 is made up of 14 amino acids. Germline assignment: CDR1 SGHNT and CDR2 YYREEE (reference sequence). The ends lost 6 bases at V and 6 bases at J; junction bases unmatched: 7. The CDR3: CASTNSGQGAEQYF. The CDR3 DNA reads as TGTGCCAGCACCAACTCGGGACAGGGGGCCGAGCAGTACTTC.

The chain recombines TRBV6-5 with TRBJ1-1; 8 bases agree with TRBD1. The germline V gene has CDR1 MNHEY and CDR2 SVGAGI. The CDR3 has 16 residues. The J segment lost 2 bases and the V segment lost 4 bases, leaving 9 bases of the junction unmatched. CDR3 sequence (DNA): TGTGCCAGCAGTTCACCGTATTCAGGGGGCAACACTGAAGCTTTCTTT. This gives the protein CASSSPYSGGNTEAFF.